This T cell receptor beta chain emerged from a study of T-cell memory formation after mild COVID-19. Study-wide results and caveats: CD4+ bias marked clones expanding day 15 to 37, unlike balanced contracting clones. Clones which contracted sat mainly in CM and EM if CD4+, and in EMRA if CD8+.

About this clonotype itself: Antigen: not known.

TCRdb used MiXCR to reprocess the 5' RACE reads, holding one entry per CDR3 protein. The sample has about 180,000 distinct CDR3 sequences; around 18% are singletons. Sample: PBMCs or a T cell subset sorted from them (not recorded which). The origin of this receptor is a man between 18 and 35 years old who had mild COVID-19 (a few samples of this study predate the infection). Cell type and time point are not known.

Here the CDR3 DNA reads TGTGCCAGCAGCGCTCGGGGGACCCAAGAGACCCAGTACTTC. Its protein is CASSARGTQETQYF. The chain links TRBV7-9 to TRBJ2-5, with D perhaps TRBD2 (6 bases). Germline CDR1 is SEHNR and CDR2 is FQNEAQ (reference sequence). There are 14 residues in the CDR3. Trimming shortened V by 5 bases and J by 1 base, and 11 bases separated the two germline ends.